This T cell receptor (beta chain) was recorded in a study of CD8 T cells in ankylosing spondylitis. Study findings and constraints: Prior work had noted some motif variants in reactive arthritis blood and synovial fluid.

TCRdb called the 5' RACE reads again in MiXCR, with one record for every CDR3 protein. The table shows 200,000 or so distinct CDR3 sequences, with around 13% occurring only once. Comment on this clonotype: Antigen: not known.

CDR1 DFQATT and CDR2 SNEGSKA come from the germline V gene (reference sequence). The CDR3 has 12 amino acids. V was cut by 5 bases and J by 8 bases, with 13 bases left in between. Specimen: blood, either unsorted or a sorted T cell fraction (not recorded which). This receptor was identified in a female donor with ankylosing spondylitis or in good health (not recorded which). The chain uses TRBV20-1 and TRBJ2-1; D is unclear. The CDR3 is CSASVAVYEQFF. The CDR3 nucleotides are TGCAGTGCTTCTGTAGCCGTTTATGAGCAGTTCTTC.